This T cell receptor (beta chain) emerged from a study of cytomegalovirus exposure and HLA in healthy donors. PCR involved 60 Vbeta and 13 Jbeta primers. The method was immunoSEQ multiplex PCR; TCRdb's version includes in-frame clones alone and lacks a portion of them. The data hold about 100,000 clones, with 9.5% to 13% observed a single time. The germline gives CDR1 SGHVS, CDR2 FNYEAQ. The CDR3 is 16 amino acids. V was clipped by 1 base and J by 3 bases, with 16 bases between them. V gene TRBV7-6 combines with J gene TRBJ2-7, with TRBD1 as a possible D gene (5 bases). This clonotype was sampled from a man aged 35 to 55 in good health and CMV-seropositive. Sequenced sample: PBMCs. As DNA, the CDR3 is TGTGCCAGCAGCTTAGGTCACATGACAGTGAGCTACGAGCAGTACTTC. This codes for CASSLGHMTVSYEQYF.